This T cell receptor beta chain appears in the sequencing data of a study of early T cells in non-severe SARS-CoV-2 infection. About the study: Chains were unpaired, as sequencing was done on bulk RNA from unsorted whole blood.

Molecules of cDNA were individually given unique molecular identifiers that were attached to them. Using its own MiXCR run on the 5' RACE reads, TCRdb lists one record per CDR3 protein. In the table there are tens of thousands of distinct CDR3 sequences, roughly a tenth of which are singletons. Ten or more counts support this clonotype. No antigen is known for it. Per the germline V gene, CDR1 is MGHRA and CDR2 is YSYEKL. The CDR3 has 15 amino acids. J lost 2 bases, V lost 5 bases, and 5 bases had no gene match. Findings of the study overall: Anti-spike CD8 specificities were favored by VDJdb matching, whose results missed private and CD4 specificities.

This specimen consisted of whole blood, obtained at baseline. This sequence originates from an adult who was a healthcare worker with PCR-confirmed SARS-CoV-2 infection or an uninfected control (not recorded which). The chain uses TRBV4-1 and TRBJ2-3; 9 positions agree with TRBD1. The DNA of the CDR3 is TGCGCCAGCAGCAAAGGACAGGGGCACACAGATACGCAGTATTTT. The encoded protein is CASSKGQGHTDTQYF.